This record covers a single TCR beta chain. Its antigen is currently unknown. The ends were cut back, 3 bases at V and 7 bases at J, with 13 bases in the middle. The CDR3 length is 14 residues. CDR1 and CDR2 from the germline V gene are LNHDA and SQIVND (reference sequence). The assay was immunoSEQ multiplex PCR, and TCRdb's table has in-frame clones only and misses some. The table has 150,000 to 200,000 clones, 85% to 95% seen once. The data derive from a study of T cell responses to AZD1222 COVID-19 vaccine. Broader study findings: Donors, mostly white British, included more females; clonal diversity was possibly underestimated. Unmutated variant regions are reportedly the target of nearly half of TCRs that are spike-specific.

The specimen comprised peripheral blood, sampled on day 0 of AZD1222 vaccination. The chain couples TRBV19 to TRBJ1-5; no clear D gene. The TCR was taken from an adult in good health. The CDR3 sequence: CASSISDGMQPQHF. In DNA form, the CDR3 reads TGTGCCAGTAGTATTAGCGACGGGATGCAGCCCCAGCATTTT.